This T cell receptor (beta chain) was identified in a study of T cell responses to AZD1222 COVID-19 vaccine. Assay: immunoSEQ multiplex PCR; the TCRdb copy retains only in-frame clones and omits some. Of 100,000 to 150,000 clones detected, over 75% appear once; the ten largest clones hold about 10%. Material: peripheral blood, obtained on day 0 of AZD1222 vaccination. This TCR came from an adult in good health.

The CDR3 is CASSLTHQPQHF. The CDR3 DNA is TGTGCCAGCAGTCTAACGCATCAGCCCCAGCATTTT. The chain joins TRBV28 to TRBJ1-5; D unresolved. This CDR3 has 12 residues. Germline V gene lookup returns CDR1 MDHEN and CDR2 SYDVKM. Trimming took 5 bases from V and 5 from J, leaving 7 bases between them.